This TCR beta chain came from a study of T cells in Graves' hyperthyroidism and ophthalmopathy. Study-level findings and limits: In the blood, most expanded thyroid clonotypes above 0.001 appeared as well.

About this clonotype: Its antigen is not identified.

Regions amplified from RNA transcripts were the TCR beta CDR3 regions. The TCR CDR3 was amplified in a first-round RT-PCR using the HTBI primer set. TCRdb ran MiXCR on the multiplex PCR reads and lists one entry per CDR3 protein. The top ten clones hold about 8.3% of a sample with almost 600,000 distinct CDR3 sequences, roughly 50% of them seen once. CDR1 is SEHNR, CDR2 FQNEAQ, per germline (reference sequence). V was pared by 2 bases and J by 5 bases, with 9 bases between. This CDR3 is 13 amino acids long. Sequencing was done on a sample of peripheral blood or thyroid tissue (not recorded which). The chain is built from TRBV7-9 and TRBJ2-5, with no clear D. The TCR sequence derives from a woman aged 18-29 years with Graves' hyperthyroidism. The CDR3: CASSLPETETQYF. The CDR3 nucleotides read TGTGCCAGCAGCTTACCCGAAACCGAGACCCAGTACTTC.